This TCR beta chain stems from a study of T cell responses to AZD1222 COVID-19 vaccine (dated by TCRdb to about 2021). In terms of the full investigation: AZD1222 recipients whose second dose came at about 4 weeks and those whose second dose came at about 12 weeks were combined into one group, since spike-specific TCR depth and breadth did not differ between the two schedules. A total of just over 230 trial participants underwent TCR sequencing, of whom some 200 had received two doses of AZD1222 and approximately 25 had received two doses of the MenACWY control vaccine. Trial participants were enrolled by age into subgroups of 18-55, 56-69 and 70-plus years, and around 150, 28 and 57 TCR-sequenced participants, respectively, were included in these subgroups.

Concerning this clone: Its antigen is currently not known. The record has no base qualities; no much larger clone is one base away.

What the time point label conveys for this sample: baseline before first vaccination. Samples from vaccinated people were obtained from the UK trials COV001 and COV002, which included a single-blind randomized controlled phase 2/3 trial of AZD1222 (ChAdOx1 nCoV-19) in healthy adults. Trial participant PBMC samples were collected at day 0 and day 28 after the second dose for TCRbeta chain sequencing. The CDR3 regions of human TCRbeta chains were analyzed by immunosequencing. The paper's data handling went like this. TCRs in the repertoires were compared against a reference library of SARS-CoV-2-specific TCRs that had been generated with the MIRA antigen-specificity platform. Breadth meant the fraction of unique TCRs that were SARS-CoV-2-associated, whereas depth meant the fraction of total T cells that were SARS-CoV-2-associated. Each spike-specific TCR was assigned to its reactive spike region and to a CD4 or CD8 class using the MIRA data. Log10-transformed breadth and depth values were compared by one-way ANOVA with Sidak's multiple comparisons tests. TCRdb mirrors the immuneACCESS table, restricted to in-frame sequences. Some clones are absent from its copies; in checked studies, under half trace to an unresolved V gene, and the reason for the others is unknown. V and J calls and clone size follow that table, whereas D and trimming were derived from the DNA. The sample yields some 200,000 clones; roughly 91% were counted once. Together, the top ten hold nearly 1% of the sample.

V ends up 6 bases short and J 1 base short, with an unmatched junction base count of 2. According to the germline V gene, CDR1 reads SNHLY and CDR2 reads FYNNEI. Its CDR3 holds 15 amino acids, cysteine through phenylalanine. The retained sequence is limited to the CDR3, 45 bases, with the frame set at the first base. What the authors observed across the whole study: Conclusions about previously exposed vaccinees were limited because only 5 or 6 AZD1222 recipients were SARS-CoV-2 seropositive at baseline. In the small 56-69-year group, the increase in depth fell short of significance, most likely because of low power. A significant rise in spike-specific TCR breadth and depth was observed after two AZD1222 doses relative to day 0 and relative to MenACWY recipients. Most participants were white British and females outnumbered males, and the authors suggested that clonal diversity may have been underestimated. Epitopes outside the regions mutated in the B.1.351 and B.1.1.7 variants were reportedly recognized by nearly half of the unique spike-specific TCRs. Because no day 14 peak-response samples were available, repertoires were characterized only after the peak T cell response. The vaccine-associated CD4 TCRs covered the entire spike protein, and the dominant responses fell in regions 160-218 and 743-854.

Sample: peripheral blood, taken on day 0 of AZD1222 vaccination. The chain couples TRBV2 to TRBJ1-5; 11 bases in between match TRBD1. This receptor was obtained from an adult in good health. CDR3 loop: CASRGQGASNQPQHF. The nucleotide sequence reads TGTGCCAGCAGAGGACAGGGGGCAAGCAATCAGCCCCAGCATTTT. The CDR3 plus the reference TRBV2 and TRBJ1-5 genes for the other parts give the full variable domain: EPEVTQTPSHQVTQMGQEVILRCVPISNHLYFYWYRQILGQKVEFLVSFYNNEISEKSEIFDDQFSVERPDGSNFTLKIRSTKLEDSAMYFCASRGQGASNQPQHFGDGTRLSIL.